These 24 T cell receptor beta chains share one sample of origin, sequenced in a study of blood T cell repertoires in COVID-19. Clones were sequenced by immunoSEQ multiplex PCR, and TCRdb holds only the in-frame ones, with some missing. The data contain roughly 120,000 clones, 84% of them singletons. Sequenced material: peripheral blood. These TCRs come from a woman aged 50 to 60 with acute or convalescent COVID-19.

The rearrangement links TRBV7-8 to TRBJ1-1, with 9 positions matching TRBD1. Germline V CDR1 and CDR2: SGHVS, FQNEAQ. The CDR3 extends over 15 amino acids. Unmatched junction bases numbered 2, after V lost 2 bases and J lost 1 base. The CDR3 loop is CASSLPGQGNTEAFF. The CDR3 DNA follows: TGTGCCAGCAGCTTACCGGGACAGGGGAACACTGAAGCTTTCTTT.

This chain joins TRBV5-1 and TRBJ2-1; no reliable D call. Germline V lookup: CDR1 SGHRS, CDR2 YFSETQ. V was trimmed by 0 bases and J by 7 bases, leaving 14 bases between them. This CDR3 has 15 residues. CDR3 sequence (DNA): TGCGCCAGCAGCTTGGGCGGCTTTTCCATTAATGAGCAGTTCTTC. This encodes CASSLGGFSINEQFF.

This clone was detected only once. The rearrangement links TRBV7-9 to TRBJ2-7, with TRBD2 as a possible D gene (6 bases). Germline V gene data show CDR1 as SEHNR and CDR2 as FQNEAQ (reference sequence). CDR3 length: 17 amino acids. Between the trimmed V and J ends, which lost 5 bases and 0 bases, there was a span of 20 bases. The CDR3 nucleotides are TGTGCCAGCAGCCGTGGAGGGCTGGGACGAAGCTCCTACGAGCAGTACTTC. Translation: CASSRGGLGRSSYEQYF.

This clone was picked up a small number of times. The chain uses TRBV7-8 and TRBJ1-1; D call uncertain. The CDR3 is 13 residues long. The V gene's germline CDR1 is SGHVS and CDR2 FQNEAQ. Trimming removed 5 bases at V and 0 bases at J, with 7 bases between. CDR3 loop: CASSRNMNTEAFF. DNA of the CDR3: TGTGCCAGCAGCCGGAACATGAACACTGAAGCTTTCTTT.

This chain links TRBV5-4 with TRBJ1-1, with D hard to call. Germline CDR1 reads SGHNT; CDR2 reads YYREEE (reference sequence). Between the trimmed V and J ends, which lost 0 bases and 1 base, there was a span of 16 bases. This CDR3 has 17 residues. The chain's CDR3 is CASSLAPYSSGNTEAFF. The CDR3 coding sequence is TGTGCCAGCAGCTTGGCGCCCTACAGCTCCGGGAACACTGAAGCTTTCTTT.

This rearrangement joins TRBV2 to TRBJ2-3; 11 bases are shared with TRBD2. V lost 6 bases, J lost 1 base, and 6 bases stayed unmatched. Germline CDR1 SNHLY, CDR2 FYNNEI. The CDR3 runs to 16 residues. The CDR3 DNA sequence: TGTGCCAGCAGGATGACTAGCGGGGCGCGCACAGATACGCAGTATTTT. Amino acids: CASRMTSGARTDTQYF.

This clone was observed once. This chain joins TRBV10-3 and TRBJ1-1, with TRBD1 matching 8 bases. The V and J ends lost 6 bases and 0 bases, in that order; junction bases with no gene match: 3. The CDR3 is 14 amino acids. Germline V gene data show CDR1 as ENHRY and CDR2 as SYGVKD. The chain's CDR3 is CAISGQGMNTEAFF. The CDR3 coding sequence is TGTGCCATCAGCGGACAGGGCATGAACACTGAAGCTTTCTTT.

This chain uses TRBV6-5 with TRBJ2-2, with 10 bases that match TRBD1. CDR3 size: 14 residues. Germline CDR1 and CDR2: MNHEY and SVGAGI. V lost 7 bases to trimming and J lost 5 bases; unmatched junction nucleotides: 4. CDR3 amino acids: CASTRTGGTGELFF. In DNA, the CDR3 is TGTGCCAGCACCAGGACAGGGGGAACCGGGGAGCTGTTTTTT.

The chain couples TRBV9 to TRBJ1-1, with no clear D. CDR1 and CDR2 (germline): SGDLS, YYNGEE. Between the trimmed V and J ends, which lost 0 bases and 2 bases, there was a span of 8 bases. There are 14 residues in the CDR3. The CDR3 loop reads CASSVVGYNTEAFF. In DNA, the CDR3 is TGTGCCAGCAGCGTAGTGGGCTACAACACTGAAGCTTTCTTT.

The chain links TRBV28 to TRBJ2-3; 9 bases are a match to TRBD2. The CDR3 is 17 amino acids. Trimming at V came to 2 bases and at J to 0 bases, leaving 6 bases not matched to a gene. The germline gives CDR1 MDHEN, CDR2 SYDVKM. In nucleotides, the CDR3 is TGTGCCAGCAGTTTAGGAAAGCGGGGGGTTAGCACAGATACGCAGTATTTT. As protein: CASSLGKRGVSTDTQYF.

The V call is TRBV2, the J call TRBJ1-1, with D hard to call. This CDR3 contains 12 residues. Germline V CDR1 and CDR2: SNHLY, FYNNEI. V shed 0 bases and J shed 7 bases, with 6 bases lying between them. CDR3 bases: TGTGCCAGCAGTGAAGCCGGTTATGAAGCTTTCTTT. Residues: CASSEAGYEAFF.

This chain links TRBV6-6 with TRBJ1-5, with D hard to call. The CDR3 sequence is 16 residues long. Germline lookup yields CDR1 MNHNY and CDR2 SVGAGI (reference sequence). The V gene lost 0 bases and the J gene lost 0 bases, with 9 bases spanning the gap. As DNA, the CDR3 is TGTGCCAGCAGTTACTCGGGCCCCTATAGCAATCAGCCCCAGCATTTT. Translation gives CASSYSGPYSNQPQHF.

The chain recombines TRBV7-9 with TRBJ1-3; 7 bases line up with TRBD1. V dropped 5 bases and J dropped 2; count of bases not matched to a gene: 9. The CDR3 runs 16 residues. From germline, CDR1 is SEHNR and CDR2 FQNEAQ (reference sequence). This chain's CDR3 is CASSARQGSAGNTIYF. CDR3 DNA: TGTGCCAGCAGCGCAAGACAGGGAAGCGCTGGAAACACCATATATTTT.

The rearrangement joins TRBV6-5 to TRBJ1-1; 8 nucleotides agree with TRBD1. The V gene end was trimmed by 6 bases and the J gene end by 11 bases; junction bases not matched to a gene: 11. Germline CDR1 reads MNHEY; CDR2 reads SVGAGI. The CDR3 loop spans 13 amino acids. CDR3 sequence (DNA): TGTGCCAGCAGACCCTACAGGGGGTGGTTGGCTTTCTTT. It encodes CASRPYRGWLAFF.

This clone occurred once. The chain joins TRBV7-2 to TRBJ1-2; D not resolved. Per the germline V gene, CDR1 is SGHTA and CDR2 is FQGNSA. This CDR3 comprises 13 residues. Between the trimmed V and J ends, which lost 1 base and 4 bases, there was a span of 7 bases. This CDR3 is CASSLEISYGYTF. In DNA, the CDR3 is TGTGCCAGCAGCTTAGAGATCAGCTATGGCTACACCTTC.

This chain uses TRBV3-1 (or the pseudogene TRBV3-2) with TRBJ1-4; D perhaps matches TRBD1 (5 bases). V lost 0 bases and J lost 8, with 13 bases in between. Germline V gene data show CDR1 as LGHDT and CDR2 as YNNKEL (reference sequence). The CDR3 has 15 amino acids. Here the CDR3 DNA reads TGTGCCAGCAGCCAAGATTTGGGCAGGGTCGAAAAACTGTTTTTT. Encoded protein: CASSQDLGRVEKLFF.

This clone has a handful of counts. This chain joins TRBV3-1 (or the pseudogene TRBV3-2) and TRBJ1-1; possible D gene TRBD1, 5 bases. This CDR3 is 15 amino acids long. In germline, CDR1 is LGHDT, CDR2 YNNKEL (reference sequence). V lost 2 bases and J lost 6, with 16 bases in between. In nucleotides, the CDR3 is TGTGCCAGCAGCCAAACTGAGCGGGGCGCCTCTGAAGCTTTCTTT. Residues: CASSQTERGASEAFF.

This clone has only a few counts. This sequence joins TRBV6-4 and TRBJ1-1, with 7 bases that match TRBD1. The junction had 6 bases not matched to a gene; V was cut back by 8 bases and J by 3 bases. CDR3 size: 13 residues. Germline loops: CDR1 MRHNA, CDR2 SNTAGT. The CDR3 nucleotides read TGTGCCAGCCCTTCCGGGACAGACACTGAAGCTTTCTTT. Translated: CASPSGTDTEAFF.

V gene TRBV6-5 combines with J gene TRBJ1-2; D call uncertain. CDR3 length: 13 amino acids. Per germline, CDR1 MNHEY and CDR2 SVGAGI. V was shortened by 6 bases and J by 8 bases, with 16 bases between the two germline ends. CDR3 region: CASSPSRIGGYTF. In nucleotides, the CDR3 is TGTGCCAGCAGCCCATCTCGGATCGGGGGCTACACCTTC.

The chain joins TRBV3-1 (or the pseudogene TRBV3-2) to TRBJ1-2, with D maybe TRBD1 (5 bases). CDR3 size: 13 residues. Deletions cut 1 base from V and 7 bases from J, with 10 bases between. Germline V CDR1 and CDR2: LGHDT, YNNKEL (reference sequence). Here the CDR3 DNA reads TGTGCCAGCAGCCAAGGGGGGAGGGCTGGCTACACCTTC. Its protein product is CASSQGGRAGYTF.

The chain couples TRBV9 to TRBJ1-4; D call uncertain. Germline CDR1 is SGDLS and CDR2 is YYNGEE. Trimming shortened V by 0 bases and J by 4 bases, and 4 bases separated the two germline ends. This CDR3 has 13 residues. CDR3 region: CASSVALNEKLFF. The CDR3, as DNA: TGTGCCAGCAGCGTAGCCCTTAATGAAAAACTGTTTTTT.

Here the CDR3 reads CASSSGTYEQYF. The CDR3, as DNA: TGTGCCAGCAGTTCGGGGACCTACGAGCAGTACTTC. The chain employs TRBV12-3 or TRBV12-4 and TRBJ2-7, with D perhaps matching TRBD2 (5 bases). V dropped 4 bases and J dropped 2 bases, with 6 bases sitting between them. CDR3 size: 12 residues.

The chain combines TRBV5-1 with TRBJ1-1, with unresolved D. Trimming removed 0 bases at V and 10 bases at J, with 13 bases between. The CDR3 is 13 residues long. Germline CDR1 SGHRS, CDR2 YFSETQ. The CDR3, as DNA: TGCGCCAGCAGCTTGGCCGAGGGCGGCGGAGCTTTCTTT. Protein product: CASSLAEGGGAFF.

The rearrangement links TRBV18 to TRBJ1-6; D gene unclear. Between the trimmed V and J ends, which lost 6 bases and 10 bases, there was a span of 19 bases. The CDR3 runs to 15 residues. The V gene's germline CDR1 is KGHSH and CDR2 LQKENI. CDR3 sequence: CASSSKGVWESPLHF. DNA of the CDR3: TGTGCCAGCTCGTCCAAGGGAGTGTGGGAGTCACCCCTCCACTTT.